The TCR beta chain described here comes from a study of technical replicates of blood from four donors. J lost 5 bases, V lost 2 bases, and 8 bases had no gene match. Germline CDR1 and CDR2: MNHEY and SMNVEV (reference sequence). The length of the CDR3 is 16 residues. Data came from immunoSEQ multiplex PCR; TCRdb stores just in-frame clones and leaves some out. Among 65,000 to 80,000 clones, nearly 99% were seen once, and the ten largest hold approximately 0.2%. The sequenced sample was T cells isolated from PBMCs. V gene TRBV27 combines with J gene TRBJ2-2; 7 bases match TRBD1. The origin of this receptor is a human donor in good health. The CDR3 spells CASSLVGQGVTGELFF. The CDR3 region has the DNA TGTGCCAGCAGTTTAGTGGGCCAGGGGGTAACCGGGGAGCTGTTTTTT.